This T cell receptor beta chain came from a study of blood T cell repertoires in COVID-19. Across the study: Specimens from acute and convalescent COVID-19 originated in the United States, Italy and Spain. In each case, the material was cDNA or gDNA derived from T cells, B-cell-depleted T cells, or PBMCs.

Trimming cost V 4 bases and J 5 bases; bases outside gene matches: 7. The CDR3 length is 15 residues. The data were produced by immunoSEQ multiplex PCR, yet TCRdb's version contains in-frame clones alone and is incomplete. In the table there are roughly 77,000 clones, roughly 90% of which are singletons. The sequencing input was peripheral blood. V usage is TRBV6-7 and J usage is TRBJ2-5; 10 positions agree with TRBD1. TRBV6-7 is given ORF status, its function remaining uncertain. This sequence was found in a man aged 45-65 years with active COVID-19. In nucleotides, the CDR3 is TGTGCCAGCAGTTTACGGGACAGGGGAGGGGAGACCCAGTACTTC. This encodes CASSLRDRGGETQYF.